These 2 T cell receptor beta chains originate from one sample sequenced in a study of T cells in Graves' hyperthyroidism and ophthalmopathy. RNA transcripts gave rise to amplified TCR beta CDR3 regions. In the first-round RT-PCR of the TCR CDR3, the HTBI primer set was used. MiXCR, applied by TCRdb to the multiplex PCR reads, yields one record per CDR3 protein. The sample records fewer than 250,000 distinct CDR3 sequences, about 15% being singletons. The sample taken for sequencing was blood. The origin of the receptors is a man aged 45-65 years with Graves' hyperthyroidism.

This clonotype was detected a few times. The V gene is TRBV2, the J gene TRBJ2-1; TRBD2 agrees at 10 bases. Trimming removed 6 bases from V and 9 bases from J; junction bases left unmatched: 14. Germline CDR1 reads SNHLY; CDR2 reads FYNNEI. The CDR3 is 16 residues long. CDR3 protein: CASRKNSGRALGEQFF. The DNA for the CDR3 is TGTGCCAGCAGGAAAAACAGCGGGAGGGCGCTCGGTGAGCAGTTCTTC.

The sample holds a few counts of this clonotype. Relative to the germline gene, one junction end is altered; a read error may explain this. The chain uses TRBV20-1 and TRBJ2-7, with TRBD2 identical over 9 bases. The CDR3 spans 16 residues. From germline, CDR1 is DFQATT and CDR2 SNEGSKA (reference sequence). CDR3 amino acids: CSARDYVSGSIYEQYF. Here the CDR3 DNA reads TGTAGTGCTAGAGATTATGTTAGCGGGAGTATTTACGAGCAGTACTTC.